The 30 T cell receptor beta chains reported below all come from one sample, sequenced in a study of blood T cell repertoires in COVID-19. Clones were sequenced by immunoSEQ multiplex PCR, and TCRdb holds only the in-frame ones, with some missing. This sample has 70,000 to 100,000 clones; roughly 88% occur once, and the top ten carry about 2.7%. Sequenced material: peripheral blood. All receptors derive from a woman of 80 years or more with acute or convalescent COVID-19.

V and J are TRBV6-5 and TRBJ1-4; 9 positions match TRBD1. Germline loops: CDR1 MNHEY, CDR2 SVGAGI. V shed 2 bases and J 8 bases; nucleotides not matched to a gene: 6. The CDR3 runs to 15 residues. The CDR3 reads CASSYGTGFGEKLFF. The CDR3 nucleotides are TGTGCCAGCAGTTACGGGACAGGGTTCGGCGAAAAACTGTTTTTT.

The rearrangement links TRBV7-2 to TRBJ1-1; a weak D match, TRBD1 (5 bases). The V and J ends lost 2 bases and 11 bases respectively, with 18 bases between them. The CDR3 loop spans 14 amino acids. Germline V gene data show CDR1 as SGHTA and CDR2 as FQGNSA. The DNA for the CDR3 is TGTGCCAGCAGCTTATTAGGGTTGTGGCAGGGTGCTTTCTTT. Its translation: CASSLLGLWQGAFF.

V usage is TRBV18 and J usage is TRBJ1-6; TRBD1 matches at 8 bases. Germline V gene data show CDR1 as KGHSH and CDR2 as LQKENI. Trimming removed 3 bases from V and 7 bases from J; junction bases left unmatched: 5. This CDR3 is 15 amino acids long. CDR3 in amino acids: CASSPSGTGNSPLHF. The CDR3 region has the DNA TGTGCCAGCTCACCGTCCGGGACAGGAAATTCACCCCTCCACTTT.

This rearrangement joins TRBV6-5 to TRBJ2-1; 7 bases align to TRBD2. Germline V gives CDR1 MNHEY, CDR2 SVGAGI. V trimming: 8 bases; J trimming: 6 bases; junction bases outside the gene matches: 4. The CDR3 consists of 12 residues. CDR3 loop: CASEAGINEQFF. DNA of the CDR3: TGTGCCAGCGAAGCGGGAATCAATGAGCAGTTCTTC.

The chain links TRBV5-1 to TRBJ2-1; D uncertain. Germline CDR1 is SGHRS and CDR2 is YFSETQ. This CDR3 region has 14 residues. V lost 0 bases and J lost 5, with 9 bases in between. CDR3: CASSLATFDNEQFF. DNA of the CDR3: TGCGCCAGCAGCTTGGCCACTTTTGACAATGAGCAGTTCTTC.

The J gene is TRBJ1-2, the V gene TRBV7-3; TRBD1 is a possible D gene (5 bases). The germline CDR1 and CDR2 sequences are SGHTA and FQGTGA. V was clipped by 5 bases and J by 7 bases, with 14 bases between them. The CDR3 extends over 13 amino acids. The CDR3 nucleotides read TGTGCCAGCAGCGACCTGCGGGGCTCTGGCTACACCTTC. Translating it yields CASSDLRGSGYTF.

The chain links TRBV4-2 to TRBJ1-2; D ambiguous. Germline CDR1 is LGHNA and CDR2 is YNFKEQ. V lost 1 base, J lost 0 bases, and 9 bases lay in between. This CDR3 has 15 amino acids. The CDR3 region is CASSQGAVPNYGYTF. The CDR3 region has the DNA TGTGCCAGCAGCCAAGGGGCAGTTCCTAACTATGGCTACACCTTC.

This chain uses TRBV9 with TRBJ2-3; a possible D gene is TRBD2 (5 bases). The CDR3 totals 15 residues. V dropped 2 bases and J dropped 7 bases, with 17 bases sitting between them. Germline V gives CDR1 SGDLS, CDR2 YYNGEE. CDR3 bases: TGTGCCAGCAGCGTCGGGAACGGGGAAGCATATACGCAGTATTTT. It yields the protein CASSVGNGEAYTQYF.

The chain employs TRBV4-3 and TRBJ2-1, with 14 bases identical to TRBD2. The germline CDR1 and CDR2 sequences are LGHNA and YSLEER. Trimming removed 5 bases from V and 2 bases from J; junction bases left unmatched: 5. This CDR3 has 17 amino acids. This CDR3 reads CASSEGTSGGPYNEQFF. DNA for the CDR3: TGCGCCAGCAGCGAGGGGACTAGCGGGGGTCCCTACAATGAGCAGTTCTTC.

CDR3 DNA: TGTGCCTGGAGTTCACCCCAATTTCGGGCGGGGGGCACAGATACGCAGTATTTT. As protein: CAWSSPQFRAGGTDTQYF. The chain is built from TRBV30 and TRBJ2-3; TRBD2 matches 7 bases. Germline V gene lookup returns CDR1 GTSNPN and CDR2 SVGIG (reference sequence). The CDR3 sequence is 18 residues long. Germline trimming cut 2 bases from V and 1 base from J; bases unmatched to any gene: 15.

The rearrangement links TRBV3-1 (or the pseudogene TRBV3-2) to TRBJ1-1; 7 nucleotides agree with TRBD1. The CDR3 is 14 amino acids. The ends lost 1 base at V and 4 bases at J; junction bases unmatched: 3. Germline CDR1 reads LGHDT; CDR2 reads YNNKEL (reference sequence). This CDR3 is CASSQVAGGTEAFF. Written as DNA, the CDR3 is TGTGCCAGCAGCCAAGTCGCAGGGGGCACTGAAGCTTTCTTT.

The chain uses TRBV7-6 and TRBJ2-2; D might be TRBD2 (5 bases). Trimming left V 5 bases short and J 0 bases short, with 13 bases between. The CDR3 has 16 amino acids. CDR1 and CDR2 (germline): SGHVS, FNYEAQ. The CDR3 DNA reads as TGTGCCAGCAGCCCCCGGGAATCCCCGAACACCGGGGAGCTGTTTTTT. Its translation is CASSPRESPNTGELFF.

V and J are TRBV4-2 and TRBJ1-2; D gene unclear. This CDR3 spans 13 amino acids. Trimming removed 0 bases from V and 8 bases from J, with 10 bases in between. The germline V gene has CDR1 LGHNA and CDR2 YNFKEQ. This CDR3 reads CASSQDPSAGYTF. CDR3 in DNA: TGTGCCAGCAGCCAAGATCCCTCCGCGGGCTACACCTTC.

For the CDR3, the DNA is TGTGCCAGCAGTTCCCAGGTCAGAGAGACCCAGTACTTC. It specifies CASSSQVRETQYF. V gene TRBV12-3 or TRBV12-4 combines with J gene TRBJ2-5; no clear D. The CDR3 is 13 residues long. The V and J ends lost 4 bases and 4 bases respectively, with 10 bases between them.

V usage is TRBV2 and J usage is TRBJ1-2; TRBD1 matches 9 bases. CDR3 length equals 14 residues. Trimming at V came to 6 bases and at J to 3 bases, leaving 5 bases not matched to a gene. Germline V gene lookup returns CDR1 SNHLY and CDR2 FYNNEI. CDR3 sequence: CASRRQGVDYGYTF. CDR3 sequence (DNA): TGTGCCAGCAGACGACAGGGGGTCGACTATGGCTACACCTTC.

The chain recombines TRBV19 with TRBJ1-2; no definite D call. There are 13 residues in the CDR3. The germline V gene encodes CDR1 LNHDA and CDR2 SQIVND (reference sequence). Between the trimmed V and J ends, which lost 6 bases and 8 bases, there was a span of 16 bases. The DNA of the CDR3 is TGTGCCAGTAGGAGAATTGGAGTGAAGGGCTACACCTTC. This sequence encodes CASRRIGVKGYTF.

This clone occurred once. The J gene is TRBJ2-3, the V gene TRBV20-1; D ambiguous. Germline V lookup: CDR1 DFQATT, CDR2 SNEGSKA (reference sequence). With 7 bases removed from V and 0 bases from J, the gap between germline ends came to 5 bases. The CDR3 covers 11 residues. The DNA of the CDR3 is TGCAGTGTATTGAGCACAGATACGCAGTATTTT. Translation: CSVLSTDTQYF.

V and J are TRBV19 and TRBJ1-2, with 7 bases lining up with TRBD1. V was pared by 3 bases and J by 2 bases, with 6 bases of the junction left unmatched. The CDR3 is 15 amino acids. The germline gives CDR1 LNHDA, CDR2 SQIVND (reference sequence). The CDR3 spells CASSIPTGINYGYTF. DNA for the CDR3: TGTGCCAGTAGTATCCCGACAGGGATAAACTATGGCTACACCTTC.

The chain joins TRBV11-2 to TRBJ1-1; D gene unclear. The CDR3 spans 12 residues. Germline CDR1 and CDR2: SGHAT and FQNNGV. V lost 2 bases, J lost 6 bases, and 7 bases lay in between. The CDR3 coding sequence is TGTGCCAGCAGCTTAAGGAGCGCTGAAGCTTTCTTT. Protein: CASSLRSAEAFF.

V gene TRBV4-3 combines with J gene TRBJ2-5, with D tentatively TRBD1 (5 bases). V gave up 0 bases and J gave up 12 bases, with 14 bases separating them. This CDR3 region has 13 residues. Germline V gene data show CDR1 as LGHNA and CDR2 as YSLEER. The CDR3 is CASSQDRGDGKYF. The CDR3 region has the DNA TGCGCCAGCAGCCAAGATAGGGGCGATGGCAAGTACTTC.

The J gene is TRBJ1-2, the V gene TRBV10-3; D remains unclear. V was trimmed by 5 bases and J by 1 base, leaving 14 bases between them. CDR3 length: 15 residues. The germline V gene encodes CDR1 ENHRY and CDR2 SYGVKD. The CDR3 loop reads CAISQLRGDNYGYTF. CDR3 nucleotide sequence: TGTGCCATCAGTCAGTTACGGGGAGATAACTATGGCTACACCTTC.

This clone has only a few counts. The chain joins TRBV5-1 to TRBJ1-2; possible D gene TRBD1, 6 bases. Germline assignment: CDR1 SGHRS and CDR2 YFSETQ. This CDR3 comprises 13 residues. V lost 1 base and J 3 bases, leaving 7 bases between the germline ends. CDR3 sequence reads: CASSLPGDYGYTF. The CDR3 DNA reads TGCGCCAGCAGCTTGCCAGGGGACTATGGCTACACCTTC. Full variable domain (rest looked up from reference TRBV5-1 and TRBJ1-2): KAGVTQTPRYLIKTRGQQVTLSCSPISGHRSVSWYQQTPGQGLQFLFEYFSETQRNKGNFPGRFSGRQFSNSRSEMNVSTLELGDSALYLCASSLPGDYGYTFGSGTRLTVV.

This clone has only one observation. The chain joins TRBV6-5 to TRBJ2-3; D perhaps matches TRBD2 (6 bases). The V end lost 10 bases, the J end lost 1 base, and 12 bases lay between the germline ends. Germline V CDR1 and CDR2: MNHEY, SVGAGI. The CDR3 is 13 amino acids. The CDR3 sequence is CATLADGTDTQYF. CDR3 bases: TGTGCCACATTAGCGGATGGCACAGATACGCAGTATTTT.

The rearrangement joins TRBV18 to TRBJ2-5; 7 bases are a match to TRBD2. The germline gives CDR1 KGHSH, CDR2 LQKENI. The CDR3 is 14 residues long. The J segment lost 2 bases and the V segment lost 6 bases, leaving 6 bases of the junction unmatched. DNA for the CDR3: TGTGCCAGCTCCCTAGCGGCGACGCAAGAGACCCAGTACTTC. It encodes CASSLAATQETQYF.

The rearrangement joins TRBV7-2 to TRBJ1-2; the match to TRBD1 covers 10 bases. The CDR3 contains 14 residues. Trimming removed 3 bases from V and 4 bases from J; junction bases left unmatched: 2. Germline V CDR1 and CDR2: SGHTA, FQGNSA. The CDR3 is CASSFGTGVYGYTF. The CDR3 bases are TGTGCCAGCAGCTTCGGGACAGGGGTCTATGGCTACACCTTC. The entire variable domain, with the rest obtained from reference TRBV7-2 and TRBJ1-2, is as follows: GAGVSQSPSNKVTEKGKDVELRCDPISGHTALYWYRQSLGQGLEFLIYFQGNSAPDKSGLPSDRFSAERTGGSVSTLTIQRTQQEDSAVYLCASSFGTGVYGYTFGSGTRLTVV.

The chain couples TRBV3-1 (or the pseudogene TRBV3-2) to TRBJ2-7; 10 bases match TRBD2. V lost 0 bases to trimming and J lost 6 bases; unmatched junction nucleotides: 2. The CDR3 has 14 amino acids. Germline V gene lookup returns CDR1 LGHDT and CDR2 YNNKEL (reference sequence). CDR3 in DNA: TGTGCCAGCAGCCAAGATCTAGCGGGAGTCGAGCAGTACTTC. Translation gives CASSQDLAGVEQYF.

This chain links TRBV18 with TRBJ2-5; TRBD2 might be the D (6 bases). V was pared by 5 bases and J by 5 bases, with 9 bases between. There are 12 residues in the CDR3. Looked up from germline, CDR1 is KGHSH and CDR2 is LQKENI. CDR3 amino acids: CASSSSAETQYF. The DNA of the CDR3 is TGTGCCAGCTCATCTAGCGCGGAGACCCAGTACTTC.

The chain recombines TRBV6-5 with TRBJ2-7; D unresolved. Trimming stripped 8 bases from V and 2 bases from J, with 13 bases between. Germline CDR1 is MNHEY and CDR2 is SVGAGI. The CDR3 loop spans 13 amino acids. For the CDR3, the DNA is TGTGCCAGCGAAAATAGCCGGGCCTACGAGCAGTACTTC. It encodes CASENSRAYEQYF.

This chain uses TRBV19 with TRBJ1-5; no reliable D call. CDR1 and CDR2 from the germline V gene are LNHDA and SQIVND (reference sequence). This CDR3 contains 15 residues. Trimming pared 4 bases from V and 6 bases from J, leaving 16 bases between. The DNA for the CDR3 is TGTGCCAGTAGTAACCCCCGGGGTAGTGCTCAGCCCCAGCATTTT. Translation gives CASSNPRGSAQPQHF. The full variable domain, completed using reference TRBV19 and TRBJ1-5, is DGGITQSPKYLFRKEGQNVTLSCEQNLNHDAMYWYRQDPGQGLRLIYYSQIVNDFQKGDIAEGYSVSREKKESFPLTVTSAQKNPTAFYLCASSNPRGSAQPQHFGDGTRLSIL.

The chain joins TRBV6-5 to TRBJ1-5; possibly TRBD1 for D (6 bases). Per germline, CDR1 MNHEY and CDR2 SVGAGI. The CDR3 consists of 14 residues. Trimming stripped 6 bases from V and 5 bases from J, with 14 bases between. The CDR3 nucleotides read TGTGCCAGCAGCTTGGACAGTGCTGATCAGCCCCAGCATTTT. Its protein is CASSLDSADQPQHF.